The 18 T cell receptor beta chains reported below all come from one sample, sequenced in a study of blood T cells in healthy people across ages (dated by TCRdb to 2013 to 2016). The library was produced with 5' RACE. The sequencer listed for this sample is Illumina HiSeq 2500. The second PCR ran for about 6 to 11 cycles and used a J-beta primer mix along with a sample-barcoded 5' primer. The raw public data were reprocessed by TCRdb itself: fastp quality trimming at Q25, MiXCR clonotype calling, in-frame beta chains only. Every distinct CDR3 protein forms one entry, paired with its most common genes and DNA. For this sample the table gives about 780,000 distinct CDR3 sequences, of which about 46% were detected only once. The ten largest clonotypes hold 15% to 20% of the sample. Sequenced sample: blood. These receptors were taken from an elderly man in good health.

The gene calls are TRBV6-5 and TRBJ1-4, with a possible D match to TRBD1 (6 bases). CDR1 and CDR2 from the germline V gene are MNHEY and SVGAGI. The CDR3 length is 14 residues. Trimming removed 6 bases at V and 5 bases at J, with 13 bases between. CDR3 protein: CASSPGHVNEKLFF. The CDR3 bases are TGTGCCAGCAGCCCGGGACACGTGAATGAAAAACTGTTTTTT.

The J gene is TRBJ2-7, the V gene TRBV28; 7 positions agree with TRBD2. Germline V lookup: CDR1 MDHEN, CDR2 SYDVKM. This CDR3 region has 14 residues. J gave up 4 bases and V 7 bases, and 10 bases lay outside the gene matches. The CDR3 sequence: CASNHQAGSYEQYF. CDR3 in DNA: TGTGCCAGCAACCACCAAGCGGGATCATACGAGCAGTACTTC.

This clonotype was picked up many times. J is TRBJ2-3 and V is TRBV20-1; a weak D match, TRBD2 (5 bases). CDR1 is DFQATT and CDR2 is SNEGSKA in the germline V gene (reference sequence). Between the trimmed V and J ends, which lost 5 bases and 4 bases, there was a span of 22 bases. There are 16 residues in the CDR3. Here the CDR3 reads CSARPLTPRAPDTQYF. CDR3 DNA sequence: TGCAGTGCTCGGCCCCTGACGCCGAGGGCCCCAGATACGCAGTATTTT.

The chain has TRBV6-5 and TRBJ1-1; TRBD1 matches 8 bases. Looked up from germline, CDR1 is MNHEY and CDR2 is SVGAGI. The CDR3 runs 14 residues. J lost 2 bases, V lost 7 bases, and 6 bases had no gene match. CDR3 amino acids: CASIRTGRNTEAFF. For the CDR3, the DNA is TGTGCCAGCATTCGGACAGGGAGAAACACTGAAGCTTTCTTT.

This rearrangement joins TRBV10-3 to TRBJ2-3, with 10 bases fitting TRBD2. Looked up from germline, CDR1 is ENHRY and CDR2 is SYGVKD. The CDR3 is 14 residues long. Unmatched junction bases numbered 4, after V lost 9 bases and J lost 1 base. DNA of the CDR3: TGTGCCATTCTTGGGACTAGCGGCACAGATACGCAGTATTTT. Translated: CAILGTSGTDTQYF.

The chain combines TRBV20-1 with TRBJ1-1; 9 positions agree with TRBD1. The CDR3 consists of 14 residues. V lost 5 bases, J lost 6 bases, and 10 bases stayed unmatched. Germline lookup yields CDR1 DFQATT and CDR2 SNEGSKA (reference sequence). The chain's CDR3 is CSADPGQGLAEAFF. CDR3 nucleotides: TGCAGTGCTGACCCGGGACAGGGATTAGCTGAAGCTTTCTTT.

The chain has TRBV29-1 and TRBJ2-3; D possibly matches TRBD1 or TRBD2 (5 bases each). Germline V gene sequence: CDR1 SQVTM, CDR2 ANQGSEA. V dropped 3 bases and J dropped 6 bases, with 16 bases sitting between them. The CDR3 spans 14 residues. The CDR3 DNA reads TGCAGCGTTGAGCCCGCAGGGACCCCGGATACGCAGTATTTT. Translation: CSVEPAGTPDTQYF.

V usage is TRBV20-1 and J usage is TRBJ2-3, with 14 positions matching TRBD2. Germline-derived CDR1 and CDR2 are DFQATT and SNEGSKA (reference sequence). CDR3 length: 15 amino acids. V was clipped by 5 bases and J by 6 bases; unmatched bases: 7. CDR3 nucleotide sequence: TGCAGTGCTCCTGGACTAGCGGGAGGATTGGATACGCAGTATTTT. As protein: CSAPGLAGGLDTQYF.

In this sample, this clonotype turned up a few times. The gene calls are TRBV4-3 and TRBJ2-1; the match to TRBD2 covers 7 bases. The J segment lost 6 bases and the V segment lost 1 base, leaving 6 bases of the junction unmatched. CDR1 LGHNA and CDR2 YSLEER come from the germline V gene. This CDR3 has 15 residues. The CDR3 DNA follows: TGCGCCAGCAGCCAAGTGGGAGGGCCCTCCAATGAGCAGTTCTTC. Residues: CASSQVGGPSNEQFF.

This chain connects TRBV4-1 to TRBJ2-5; 9 nucleotides line up with TRBD1. The V segment lost 1 base and the J segment 5 bases; nucleotides outside the gene matches: 5. CDR3 length: 15 amino acids. The germline V gene has CDR1 MGHRA and CDR2 YSYEKL. The CDR3 protein is CASSQAGQGRETQYF. The CDR3 coding sequence is TGCGCCAGCAGCCAAGCGGGACAGGGTAGGGAGACCCAGTACTTC.

This clonotype was observed a few times. The chain employs TRBV7-2 and TRBJ2-5; D gene uncertain. Germline CDR1 and CDR2: SGHTA and FQGNSA. V was clipped by 1 base and J by 0 bases, with 6 bases between them. CDR3 length: 14 residues. CDR3 coding DNA: TGTGCCAGCAGCTTAGAGATGTACCAAGAGACCCAGTACTTC. This gives the protein CASSLEMYQETQYF. The full variable domain, in which reference TRBV7-2 and TRBJ2-5 provide the parts outside the CDR3, is GAGVSQSPSNKVTEKGKDVELRCDPISGHTALYWYRQSLGQGLEFLIYFQGNSAPDKSGLPSDRFSAERTGGSVSTLTIQRTQQEDSAVYLCASSLEMYQETQYFGPGTRLLVL.

Worth noting for this clonotype: A much larger clone lies one base from this, so it may be a read error. The chain links TRBV2 to TRBJ2-7, with D unclear. Germline lookup yields CDR1 SNHLY and CDR2 FYNNEI. Trimming took 1 base from V and 2 from J, leaving 6 bases between them. This CDR3 has 13 amino acids. The CDR3 loop is CASSEGPAYEQYF. CDR3 nucleotides: TGTGCCAGCAGTGAAGGACCAGCCTACGAGCAGTACTTC. The full variable domain, its missing parts supplied by reference TRBV2 and TRBJ2-7, is EPEVTQTPSHQVTQMGQEVILRCVPISNHLYFYWYRQILGQKVEFLVSFYNNEISEKSEIFDDQFSVERPDGSNFTLKIRSTKLEDSAMYFCASSEGPAYEQYFGPGTRLTVT.

The chain carries TRBV5-1 and TRBJ2-1, with 9 positions matching TRBD2. With V trimmed by 4 bases and J by 3 bases, 8 bases remained unmatched. The CDR3 contains 16 residues. Germline V gene data show CDR1 as SGHRS and CDR2 as YFSETQ. The CDR3 loop is CASSPPGLADYNEQFF. DNA of the CDR3: TGCGCCAGCAGCCCCCCGGGACTAGCCGACTACAATGAGCAGTTCTTC.

This clonotype showed up many times. V and J are TRBV4-1 and TRBJ2-3; unclear D gene. Per germline, CDR1 MGHRA and CDR2 YSYEKL. CDR3 size: 15 residues. Trimming removed 0 bases from V and 2 bases from J, with 9 bases in between. CDR3 region: CASSQDSFATDTQYF. The CDR3 DNA follows: TGCGCCAGCAGCCAAGATTCCTTTGCCACAGATACGCAGTATTTT.

The chain recombines TRBV29-1 with TRBJ2-1; D might be TRBD2 (6 bases). Germline V gene data show CDR1 as SQVTM and CDR2 as ANQGSEA. The CDR3 runs to 16 residues. CDR3 nucleotide sequence: TGCACCAGGTGCGGGGAGTTCAGTCTGAGCAACAATGAGCAGTTCTTC. Protein product: CTRCGEFSLSNNEQFF.

The chain employs TRBV9 and TRBJ1-4; 7 bases are shared with TRBD1. V lost 2 bases and J lost 4; bases outside the gene matches: 8. The length of the CDR3 is 16 residues. CDR1 and CDR2 (germline): SGDLS, YYNGEE. CDR3 protein: CASSVGRGQVNEKLFF. The CDR3 coding sequence is TGTGCCAGCAGCGTCGGTCGAGGACAGGTTAATGAAAAACTGTTTTTT.

This chain uses TRBV30 with TRBJ2-1, with D possibly matching TRBD2 (5 bases). The germline V gene has CDR1 GTSNPN and CDR2 SVGIG (reference sequence). The CDR3 spans 13 residues. The germline V and J ends were trimmed by 4 bases and 3 bases, with 10 bases remaining between them. The CDR3 sequence: CAWTRGGYNEQFF. For the CDR3, the DNA is TGTGCCTGGACCCGGGGTGGCTACAATGAGCAGTTCTTC.

There are a few counts of this clonotype. The V call is TRBV2, the J call TRBJ2-7, with D possibly being TRBD1 or TRBD2 (5 bases each). Trimming removed 2 bases from V and 2 bases from J, with 13 bases in between. In germline, CDR1 is SNHLY, CDR2 FYNNEI. This CDR3 is built from 15 residues. The CDR3 protein is CASSECPGTAYEQYF. The CDR3 bases are TGTGCCAGCAGTGAATGCCCGGGGACGGCCTACGAGCAGTACTTC. The full variable domain, with the rest looked up from reference TRBV2 and TRBJ2-7, is EPEVTQTPSHQVTQMGQEVILRCVPISNHLYFYWYRQILGQKVEFLVSFYNNEISEKSEIFDDQFSVERPDGSNFTLKIRSTKLEDSAMYFCASSECPGTAYEQYFGPGTRLTVT.